These T cell receptor beta chains were read from a single sample in a study of blood T cell repertoires in COVID-19. Assay: immunoSEQ multiplex PCR; the TCRdb copy retains only in-frame clones and omits some. This table has about 39,000 clones, about 89% appearing once. What was sequenced was peripheral blood. Receptors were obtained from a man aged 50-59 years with active COVID-19. CDR3s include the opening cysteine and the closing phenylalanine or tryptophan. D genes are given only for firm matches. Part of the rows lack a size; the others show once, few, many or a class for expanded clones.

DNA: TGTGCCAGCAGCAGACAGGGATCGAACACCGGGGAGCTGTTTTTT; CDR3: CASSRQGSNTGELFF; V: TRBV5-5; J: TRBJ2-2; D: TRBD1; size: NA
DNA: TGTGCCAGCAGAGGGACTAGCGGGACAAGCGCCTACAATGAGCAGTTCTTC; CDR3: CASRGTSGTSAYNEQFF; V: TRBV2; J: TRBJ2-1; D: TRBD2; size: NA
DNA: TGTGCCAGCGGGGAAAGGACTGACTATGGCTACACCTTC; CDR3: CASGERTDYGYTF; V: TRBV5-8; J: TRBJ1-2; D: NA; size: NA
DNA: TGTGCCAGTAGTATTGGGGGACAGCCTTCCTACGAGCAGTACTTC; CDR3: CASSIGGQPSYEQYF; V: TRBV19; J: TRBJ2-7; D: TRBD1; size: NA
DNA: TGTGCCAGCAGCTTACGGGGGGGCCTCAATGAGCAGTTCTTC; CDR3: CASSLRGGLNEQFF; V: TRBV7-3; J: TRBJ2-1; D: TRBD2; size: NA
DNA: TGTGCCAGCAGTTACGGTGGCCAGCCCCAGCATTTT; CDR3: CASSYGGQPQHF; V: TRBV6-2/TRBV6-3; J: TRBJ1-5; D: NA; size: NA
DNA: TGTGCCAGCAGCTTGGGGCGGAGCTCTGGAAACACCATATATTTT; CDR3: CASSLGRSSGNTIYF; V: TRBV11-2; J: TRBJ1-3; D: NA; size: once
DNA: TGTGCCAGCTCACCACGGGGCACTTTCTACGAGCAGTACTTC; CDR3: CASSPRGTFYEQYF; V: TRBV18; J: TRBJ2-7; D: NA; size: NA
DNA: TGTGCCAGCAGCGGAAGGCCCAGGGTGGCTTTCTTT; CDR3: CASSGRPRVAFF; V: TRBV21-1; J: TRBJ1-1; D: NA; size: NA
DNA: TGTGCCAGCTCACCACCGAGTCTCCGGGACAGGGTGGATGGCTACACCTTC; CDR3: CASSPPSLRDRVDGYTF; V: TRBV18; J: TRBJ1-2; D: TRBD1; size: NA
DNA: TGTGCCAGCAGTGGCGCCCAAAGCAATCAGCCCCAGCATTTT; CDR3: CASSGAQSNQPQHF; V: TRBV2; J: TRBJ1-5; D: NA; size: NA
DNA: TGTGCCAGCAGCTTGGGACTAGATAGATACAATGAGCAGTTCTTC; CDR3: CASSLGLDRYNEQFF; V: TRBV7-9; J: TRBJ2-1; D: TRBD2; size: NA
DNA: TGCGCCAGCAGCTGGGGCTTAAATCAGCCCCAGCATTTT; CDR3: CASSWGLNQPQHF; V: TRBV5-1; J: TRBJ1-5; D: NA; size: NA
DNA: TGTGCCAGCAGCGGTCAATCGGGGGTATCCGATACGCAGTATTTT; CDR3: CASSGQSGVSDTQYF; V: TRBV9; J: TRBJ2-3; D: NA; size: few
DNA: TGTGCCAGCAGCTCCAGTCTCGGGGGGACAGATACGCAGTATTTT; CDR3: CASSSSLGGTDTQYF; V: TRBV5-4; J: TRBJ2-3; D: TRBD2; size: NA
DNA: TGTGCCAGCAGTGCAACCCGGGGGAACTCCTACAATGAGCAGTTCTTC; CDR3: CASSATRGNSYNEQFF; V: TRBV6-4; J: TRBJ2-1; D: NA; size: NA
DNA: TGTGCCAGCTCACCAAGGAACAGGGTAACTGGCTACACCTTC; CDR3: CASSPRNRVTGYTF; V: TRBV18; J: TRBJ1-2; D: NA; size: once
DNA: TGTGCCAGCAGCTTGGTAGGCCAGTCACAGGGAATGAACACTGAAGCTTTCTTT; CDR3: CASSLVGQSQGMNTEAFF; V: TRBV5-4; J: TRBJ1-1; D: NA; size: NA
DNA: TGTGCCAGCAGCTCGGACAGGAGCAAGTACTTC; CDR3: CASSSDRSKYF; V: TRBV11-2; J: TRBJ2-7; D: TRBD1; size: once
DNA: TGTGCCAGCAGCTTAGATGGAGGAACCAGCTCTGGAAACACCATATATTTT; CDR3: CASSLDGGTSSGNTIYF; V: TRBV7-9; J: TRBJ1-3; D: NA; size: NA
DNA: TGTGCCAGCAACCCTAGTTCGGGACAGAGCACAGATACGCAGTATTTT; CDR3: CASNPSSGQSTDTQYF; V: TRBV2; J: TRBJ2-3; D: TRBD1; size: NA
DNA: TGCGCCAGCTCGTCAGGGGCCACTTCGGTCGGGGAGCTGTTTTTT; CDR3: CASSSGATSVGELFF; V: TRBV5-1; J: TRBJ2-2; D: NA; size: NA
DNA: TGTGCTAGTGGTTTGGTATATTGGGGGCAGGGGGCTTTCCCCTATGGCTACACCTTC; CDR3: CASGLVYWGQGAFPYGYTF; V: TRBV12-5; J: TRBJ1-2; D: TRBD1; size: NA
DNA: TGTGCCAGCAGCTTGTCTAATTTACACGCGCGGTATGGCTACACCTTC; CDR3: CASSLSNLHARYGYTF; V: TRBV11-2; J: TRBJ1-2; D: NA; size: NA
DNA: TGTGCCAGCAGCTTAGTAGCGAACACTGAAGCTTTCTTT; CDR3: CASSLVANTEAFF; V: TRBV7-9; J: TRBJ1-1; D: NA; size: NA
DNA: TGTGCCAGCAGCTCTCAGGGGGCGACAGCTAACTATGGCTACACCTTC; CDR3: CASSSQGATANYGYTF; V: TRBV9; J: TRBJ1-2; D: TRBD1; size: NA
DNA: TGTGCCAGCAGCGCACCGAAGGGGGCGACAAACCCACCTGAAGCTTTCTTT; CDR3: CASSAPKGATNPPEAFF; V: TRBV9; J: TRBJ1-1; D: TRBD1; size: NA
DNA: TGTGCCAGCAGCCCCTATGTGGAGTCGAACTATGGCTACACCTTC; CDR3: CASSPYVESNYGYTF; V: TRBV7-9; J: TRBJ1-2; D: NA; size: NA
DNA: TGTGCCAGCAGTTTTGGACGGGGAACTAACTATGGCTACACCTTC; CDR3: CASSFGRGTNYGYTF; V: TRBV2; J: TRBJ1-2; D: NA; size: once
DNA: TGTGCCAGCAGAGTCTATGCGAAAGGCTACACCTTC; CDR3: CASRVYAKGYTF; V: TRBV28; J: TRBJ1-2; D: NA; size: once